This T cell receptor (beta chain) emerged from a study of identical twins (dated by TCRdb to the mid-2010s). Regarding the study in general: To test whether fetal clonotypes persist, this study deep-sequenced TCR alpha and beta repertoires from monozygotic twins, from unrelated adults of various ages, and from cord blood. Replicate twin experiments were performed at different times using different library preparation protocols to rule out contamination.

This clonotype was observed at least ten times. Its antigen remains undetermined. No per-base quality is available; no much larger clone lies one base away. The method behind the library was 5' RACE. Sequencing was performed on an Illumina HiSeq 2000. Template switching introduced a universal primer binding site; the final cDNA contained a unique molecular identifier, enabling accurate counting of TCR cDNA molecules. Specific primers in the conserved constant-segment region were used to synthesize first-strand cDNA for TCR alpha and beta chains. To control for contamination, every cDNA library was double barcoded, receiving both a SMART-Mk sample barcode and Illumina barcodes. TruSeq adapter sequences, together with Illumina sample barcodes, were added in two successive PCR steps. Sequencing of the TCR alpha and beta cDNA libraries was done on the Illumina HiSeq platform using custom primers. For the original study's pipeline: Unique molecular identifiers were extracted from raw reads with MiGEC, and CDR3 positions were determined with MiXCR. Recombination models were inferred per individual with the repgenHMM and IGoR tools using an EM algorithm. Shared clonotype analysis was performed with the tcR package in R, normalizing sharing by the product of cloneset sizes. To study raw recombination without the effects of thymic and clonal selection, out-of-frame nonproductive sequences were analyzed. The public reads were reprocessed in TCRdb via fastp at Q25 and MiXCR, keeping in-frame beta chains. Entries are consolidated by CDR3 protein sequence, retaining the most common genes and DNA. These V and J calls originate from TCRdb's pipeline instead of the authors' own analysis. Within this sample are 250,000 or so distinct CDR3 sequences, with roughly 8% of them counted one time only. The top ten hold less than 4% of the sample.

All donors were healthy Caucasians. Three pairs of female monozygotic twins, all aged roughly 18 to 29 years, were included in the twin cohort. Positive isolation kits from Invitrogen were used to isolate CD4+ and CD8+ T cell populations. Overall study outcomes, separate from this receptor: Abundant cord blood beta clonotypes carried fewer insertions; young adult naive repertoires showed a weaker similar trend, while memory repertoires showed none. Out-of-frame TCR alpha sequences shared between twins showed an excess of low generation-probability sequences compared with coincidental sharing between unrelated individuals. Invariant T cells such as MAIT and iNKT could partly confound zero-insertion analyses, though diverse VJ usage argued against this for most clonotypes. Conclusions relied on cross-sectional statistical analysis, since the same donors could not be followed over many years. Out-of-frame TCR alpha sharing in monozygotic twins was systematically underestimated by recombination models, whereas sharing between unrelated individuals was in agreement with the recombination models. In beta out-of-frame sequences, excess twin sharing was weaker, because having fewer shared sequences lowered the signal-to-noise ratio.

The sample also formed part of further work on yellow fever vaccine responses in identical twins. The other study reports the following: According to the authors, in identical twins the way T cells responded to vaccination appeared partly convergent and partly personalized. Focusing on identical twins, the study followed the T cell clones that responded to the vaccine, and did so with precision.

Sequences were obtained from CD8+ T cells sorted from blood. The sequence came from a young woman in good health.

The DNA is as follows: TGCAGCGTTGCCGGGACAGGGGGCTACGAGCAGTACTTC. Translated, this gives CSVAGTGGYEQYF. The chain joins TRBV29-1 to TRBJ2-7; a stretch of 11 junction bases matches TRBD1. From V the trimming removes 4 bases and from J it removes 3 bases, while the gene matches leave 2 bases of the junction unaccounted for. The CDR3 starts with the cysteine, ends with the phenylalanine, and has 13 residues. Only the CDR3 part of the read is kept: 39 bases, read in frame from the first base. CDR1 and CDR2, looked up from the germline V gene, are SQVTM and ANQGSEA.